These 27 T cell receptor beta chains came from one sample sequenced in a study of CD8+ T cells in alopecia areata. The treatment: oral pan-JAK inhibitor, 5-10 mg twice daily. Following RNA extraction, reverse transcription yielded cDNA that acted as the sequencing template. The method was immunoSEQ multiplex PCR; TCRdb's version includes in-frame clones alone and lacks a portion of them. This table has some 190,000 clones, under 80% appearing once. Sequenced material: CD4+ T cells sorted from blood, taken at week 49, from a patient treated with tofacitinib. The receptors come from a human donor with alopecia areata.

The V and J genes are TRBV5-1 and TRBJ1-1; no clear D gene. The CDR3 totals 12 residues. Trimming stripped 3 bases from V and 1 base from J, with 4 bases between. The germline gives CDR1 SGHRS, CDR2 YFSETQ. The CDR3 region has the DNA TGCGCCAGCAGCTCAGCGAACACTGAAGCTTTCTTT. It translates to CASSSANTEAFF.

The chain has TRBV30 and TRBJ2-1; D remains unclear. V was cut by 4 bases and J by 0 bases, with 10 bases left in between. From germline, CDR1 is GTSNPN and CDR2 SVGIG (reference sequence). CDR3 length: 14 residues. This CDR3 is CAWTSISSYNEQFF. CDR3 nucleotide sequence: TGTGCCTGGACTAGTATCAGCTCCTACAATGAGCAGTTCTTC.

The chain joins TRBV30 to TRBJ1-1; a weak D match, TRBD1 (6 bases). Per germline, CDR1 GTSNPN and CDR2 SVGIG (reference sequence). Between the trimmed V and J ends, which lost 3 bases and 0 bases, there was a span of 8 bases. CDR3 length: 13 residues. CDR3 DNA: TGTGCCTGGAGAGGGGGGATGAACACTGAAGCTTTCTTT. It specifies CAWRGGMNTEAFF. Supplemented by reference TRBV30 and TRBJ1-1, the full variable domain reads SQTIHQWPATLVQPVGSPLSLECTVEGTSNPNLYWYRQAAGRGLQLLFYSVGIGQISSEVPQNLSASRPQDRQFILSSKKLLLSDSGFYLCAWRGGMNTEAFFGQGTRLTVV.

DNA for the CDR3: TGCAGCGTTGCGGGACGGACGGCGAATGGCTACACCTTC. Translated: CSVAGRTANGYTF. This chain uses TRBV29-1 with TRBJ1-2; TRBD1 is a possible D gene (5 bases). The germline gives CDR1 SQVTM, CDR2 ANQGSEA. V gave up 4 bases and J gave up 6 bases, with 15 bases separating them. The CDR3 runs 13 residues.

The chain combines TRBV30 with TRBJ1-2; D gene unclear. Trimming cost V 2 bases and J 6 bases, with 10 bases left between them. This CDR3 has 12 residues. Germline V gene data show CDR1 as GTSNPN and CDR2 as SVGIG (reference sequence). Written as DNA, the CDR3 is TGTGCCTGGAGTTCTTCCACCCATGGCTACACCTTC. This codes for CAWSSSTHGYTF.

This chain uses TRBV7-2 with TRBJ1-5; no clear D. The germline V gene encodes CDR1 SGHTA and CDR2 FQGNSA. The CDR3 has 13 residues. V lost 1 base to trimming and J lost 5 bases, with 6 bases between them. The CDR3 reads CASSLVADQPQHF. In nucleotides, the CDR3 is TGTGCCAGCAGCTTAGTGGCAGATCAGCCCCAGCATTTT.

V gene TRBV12-5 combines with J gene TRBJ1-1; the match to TRBD1 covers 7 bases. With 4 bases clipped from V and 10 bases from J, the junction kept 12 bases outside the gene matches. The length of the CDR3 is 14 residues. CDR1 is LGHNT and CDR2 is FRNRAP in the germline V gene. As DNA, the CDR3 is TGTGCTAGTGGTTCTATCGGACAGGAATCGACAGCTTTCTTT. Translated, it gives CASGSIGQESTAFF.

In this sample, this clone turned up a few times. This chain links TRBV11-2 with TRBJ2-1; the D gene could be TRBD1 or TRBD2 (5 bases each). Germline V gene data show CDR1 as SGHAT and CDR2 as FQNNGV. The CDR3 spans 16 residues. The germline V and J ends were trimmed by 0 bases and 7 bases, with 16 bases remaining between them. In DNA form, the CDR3 reads TGTGCCAGCAGCTTAGACGGGGCAGGGCGTGGTAATGAGCAGTTCTTC. As protein: CASSLDGAGRGNEQFF. Full variable domain (rest looked up from reference TRBV11-2 and TRBJ2-1): EAGVAQSPRYKIIEKRQSVAFWCNPISGHATLYWYQQILGQGPKLLIQFQNNGVVDDSQLPKDRFSAERLKGVDSTLKIQPAKLEDSAVYLCASSLDGAGRGNEQFFGPGTRLTVL.

This chain uses TRBV29-1 with TRBJ1-5; 10 bases align to TRBD1. The CDR3 spans 15 residues. The germline V gene has CDR1 SQVTM and CDR2 ANQGSEA. V gave up 2 bases and J gave up 6 bases; unmatched junction bases: 7. The CDR3 sequence: CSVEPLTGGPQPQHF. CDR3 DNA: TGCAGCGTTGAACCTCTGACAGGGGGCCCTCAGCCCCAGCATTTT.

The gene calls are TRBV18 and TRBJ2-1; 7 positions match TRBD2. V shed 0 bases and J 4 bases; nucleotides not matched to a gene: 9. The germline V gene has CDR1 KGHSH and CDR2 LQKENI. CDR3 length: 17 residues. The CDR3 loop is CASSPPVGGGTYNEQFF. The CDR3 DNA reads as TGTGCCAGCTCACCACCGGTGGGCGGGGGAACTTACAATGAGCAGTTCTTC.

The J gene is TRBJ2-3, the V gene TRBV25-1; D not resolved. Germline V CDR1 and CDR2: MGHDK, SYGVNS. Trimming took off 2 bases at V and 7 bases at J, with 13 bases between the two ends. The CDR3 runs to 14 residues. The CDR3 coding sequence is TGTGCCAGCAGTGAAGGAGACTCCCGGAATACGCAGTATTTT. It is translated as CASSEGDSRNTQYF.

The chain carries TRBV27 and TRBJ1-5; weak D call: TRBD1 (5 bases). Germline V gives CDR1 MNHEY, CDR2 SMNVEV (reference sequence). Between the trimmed V and J ends, which lost 3 bases and 3 bases, there was a span of 9 bases. This CDR3 spans 14 amino acids. In DNA, the CDR3 is TGTGCCAGCAGTTTGGGGCCTTCCAATCAGCCCCAGCATTTT. Translation gives CASSLGPSNQPQHF.

The chain couples TRBV2 to TRBJ1-4, with D maybe TRBD1 (5 bases). V shed 3 bases and J shed 0 bases, with 8 bases lying between them. CDR1 and CDR2 from the germline V gene are SNHLY and FYNNEI. The CDR3 covers 15 residues. The CDR3, as DNA: TGTGCCAGCAGTGAGCAGGGAACAACTAATGAAAAACTGTTTTTT. Protein sequence: CASSEQGTTNEKLFF.

This chain connects TRBV30 to TRBJ2-7; D may be TRBD2 (6 bases). The CDR3 is made up of 12 amino acids. CDR1 GTSNPN and CDR2 SVGIG come from the germline V gene (reference sequence). V was clipped by 4 bases and J by 1 base, with 8 bases between them. The CDR3 is CAWMGGSYEQYF. Written as DNA, the CDR3 is TGTGCCTGGATGGGGGGTTCCTACGAGCAGTACTTC.

J is TRBJ2-7 and V is TRBV29-1; 11 nucleotides match TRBD1. J lost 10 bases, V lost 7 bases, and 9 bases had no gene match. The germline CDR1 and CDR2 sequences are SQVTM and ANQGSEA. This CDR3 spans 12 amino acids. The CDR3 bases are TGCAGCGGCCTAGAGGGACAGGGGGTTCAGTACTTC. This sequence encodes CSGLEGQGVQYF.

The J gene is TRBJ1-5, the V gene TRBV7-3; no definite D call. Deletions cut 1 base from V and 5 bases from J, with 6 bases between. The length of the CDR3 is 13 residues. CDR1 is SGHTA, CDR2 FQGTGA, per germline. CDR3 region: CASSLSRDQPQHF. CDR3 nucleotides: TGTGCCAGCAGCTTAAGTCGGGATCAGCCCCAGCATTTT.

The chain combines TRBV29-1 with TRBJ2-2; the D gene is possibly TRBD1 (5 bases). Germline V CDR1 and CDR2: SQVTM, ANQGSEA. Trimming cost V 6 bases and J 6 bases, with 17 bases left between them. The CDR3 is made up of 14 amino acids. CDR3 DNA: TGCAGCGTCGCAACCCTGGTAGGGGCCGGGGAGCTGTTTTTT. Translation gives CSVATLVGAGELFF.

The chain links TRBV29-1 to TRBJ2-3; 7 bases align to TRBD2. V lost 8 bases and J lost 10; bases outside the gene matches: 6. This CDR3 is built from 10 residues. Per the germline V gene, CDR1 is SQVTM and CDR2 is ANQGSEA. CDR3 in DNA: TGCAGCTTTGCCCGGGAGGCGCAGTATTTT. It translates to CSFAREAQYF.

V gene TRBV29-1 combines with J gene TRBJ1-4; D is uncertain. The germline gives CDR1 SQVTM, CDR2 ANQGSEA. Between the trimmed V and J ends, which lost 4 bases and 3 bases, there was a span of 9 bases. The CDR3 extends over 13 amino acids. The CDR3 sequence: CSVGGVANEKLFF. DNA for the CDR3: TGCAGCGTTGGTGGGGTCGCTAATGAAAAACTGTTTTTT.

The rearrangement joins TRBV29-1 to TRBJ1-2; 7 bases map to TRBD1. The CDR3 contains 14 residues. V shed 7 bases and J 3 bases; nucleotides not matched to a gene: 11. CDR1 is SQVTM, CDR2 ANQGSEA, per germline. CDR3 residues: CSALQGIGHYGYTF. The CDR3 DNA sequence: TGCAGCGCCCTACAGGGGATCGGGCACTATGGCTACACCTTC.

This clone was seen a handful of times. This sequence joins TRBV5-1 and TRBJ1-6; 10 bases agree with TRBD1. This CDR3 has 15 residues. The V gene end was trimmed by 1 base and the J gene end by 7 bases; junction bases not matched to a gene: 2. CDR1 and CDR2 (germline): SGHRS, YFSETQ. CDR3 sequence: CASSLPGQGNSPLHF. For the CDR3, the DNA is TGCGCCAGCAGCTTGCCGGGACAGGGGAATTCACCCCTCCACTTT.

This clone has only one observation. This sequence joins TRBV5-6 and TRBJ2-1; D ambiguous. The CDR3 loop spans 15 amino acids. Trimming removed 0 bases at V and 5 bases at J, with 12 bases between. Germline V lookup: CDR1 SGHDT, CDR2 YYEEEE. CDR3 nucleotides: TGTGCCAGCAGCTTGGGTCCAATAGCCCACAATGAGCAGTTCTTC. Its protein product is CASSLGPIAHNEQFF.

The chain has TRBV2 and TRBJ1-6; TRBD1 is a possible D gene (6 bases). The V and J ends lost 10 bases and 9 bases respectively, with 19 bases between them. Germline CDR1 reads SNHLY; CDR2 reads FYNNEI. The CDR3 runs to 14 residues. This CDR3 reads CATSNRDISSPLHF. The CDR3 DNA is TGTGCCACGAGTAACCGGGACATTTCTTCACCCCTCCACTTT.

V usage is TRBV10-3 and J usage is TRBJ2-3; D remains ambiguous. The germline gives CDR1 ENHRY, CDR2 SYGVKD. The CDR3 spans 15 residues. V lost 4 bases and J 0 bases, leaving 11 bases between the germline ends. This CDR3 reads CAISGQISSTDTQYF. The CDR3 DNA is TGTGCCATCAGTGGGCAGATCTCTAGCACAGATACGCAGTATTTT.

The chain carries TRBV28 and TRBJ1-1; D is unresolved. V dropped 3 bases and J dropped 3 bases, with 2 bases sitting between them. Germline V gene lookup returns CDR1 MDHEN and CDR2 SYDVKM. The CDR3 sequence is 11 residues long. The CDR3, as DNA: TGTGCCAGCAGTTTCGACACTGAAGCTTTCTTT. Translated: CASSFDTEAFF.

The V call is TRBV29-1, the J call TRBJ1-1, with no clear D. The CDR3 loop spans 13 amino acids. The germline V gene encodes CDR1 SQVTM and CDR2 ANQGSEA. Between the trimmed V and J ends, which lost 4 bases and 10 bases, there was a span of 19 bases. The CDR3 region has the DNA TGCAGCGTTGGAGCTGTACTCCACGGCGGAGCTTTCTTT. It is translated as CSVGAVLHGGAFF.

The chain has TRBV5-1 and TRBJ2-7; a weak D match, TRBD2 (5 bases). Germline assignment: CDR1 SGHRS and CDR2 YFSETQ. The CDR3 has 12 amino acids. V was shortened by 7 bases and J by 7 bases, with 15 bases between the two germline ends. In nucleotides, the CDR3 is TGCGCCAGCGGCCGGTCGGGGAATGAGCAGTACTTC. It specifies CASGRSGNEQYF.